Each of the 22 T cell receptor beta chains below was sequenced from the same sample in a study of T cell responses to AZD1222 COVID-19 vaccine (dated by TCRdb to the early 2020s). Libraries were prepared through the immunoSEQ multiplex PCR assay. Held by TCRdb, this immuneACCESS table contains in-frame sequences only and omits some clones. Under half of the omission traces to an unresolved V gene where checked; the cause of the rest is unknown. The sample includes about 220,000 clones, with about 93% observed a single time. The leading ten clones occupy 0.95% to 1.1% of the sample. The sample's time point label is to be understood as: baseline before first vaccination. In the paper's terms, the treatment or condition label means: meningococcal conjugate vaccine given as trial control. This specimen consisted of peripheral blood, obtained on day 0 of MenACWY control vaccination. These receptors came from an adult in good health.

This chain connects TRBV3-1 (or the pseudogene TRBV3-2) to TRBJ1-2; D unresolved. Looked up from germline, CDR1 is LGHDT and CDR2 is YNNKEL (reference sequence). V lost 0 bases to trimming and J lost 6 bases, with 8 bases between them. This CDR3 has 13 amino acids. The CDR3 DNA follows: TGTGCCAGCAGCCAAGATTTCGCGGATGGCTACACCTTC. Its translation: CASSQDFADGYTF.

This clone was detected a few times. The rearrangement links TRBV19 to TRBJ2-1; 9 bases map to TRBD2. J gave up 4 bases and V 3 bases, and 1 base lay outside the gene matches. The CDR3 has 14 residues. CDR1 is LNHDA, CDR2 SQIVND, per germline (reference sequence). CDR3 bases: TGTGCCAGTAGTATGCGGGGGGGATACAATGAGCAGTTCTTC. Protein product: CASSMRGGYNEQFF.

The J gene is TRBJ1-6, the V gene TRBV5-6; D uncertain. CDR3 length: 13 residues. With 4 bases removed from V and 6 bases from J, the gap between germline ends came to 8 bases. The germline V gene encodes CDR1 SGHDT and CDR2 YYEEEE. DNA for the CDR3: TGTGCCAGCAGCCGACATAGTAATTCACCCCTCCACTTT. Translation: CASSRHSNSPLHF. Full variable domain (rest looked up from reference TRBV5-6 and TRBJ1-6): DAGVTQSPTHLIKTRGQQVTLRCSPKSGHDTVSWYQQALGQGPQFIFQYYEEEERQRGNFPDRFSGHQFPNYSSELNVNALLLGDSALYLCASSRHSNSPLHFGNGTRLTVT.

The chain recombines TRBV4-2 with TRBJ2-6; D assignment may be TRBD1 or TRBD2 (5 bases each). The CDR3 sequence is 18 residues long. The germline CDR1 and CDR2 sequences are LGHNA and YNFKEQ. With 4 bases removed from V and 0 bases from J, the gap between germline ends came to 16 bases. The DNA for the CDR3 is TGTGCCAGCAGCCCCGGGGCCTCTTCCAACTCTGGGGCCAACGTCCTGACTTTC. Translation: CASSPGASSNSGANVLTF.

This chain connects TRBV5-1 to TRBJ1-1; 11 bases fit TRBD1. Trimming took 4 bases from V and 6 from J; bases not matched to a gene: 5. Germline assignment: CDR1 SGHRS and CDR2 YFSETQ. The CDR3 runs 14 residues. The CDR3: CASSPGGQGAEAFF. In DNA form, the CDR3 reads TGCGCCAGCAGCCCGGGGGGACAGGGGGCTGAAGCTTTCTTT.

The rearrangement joins TRBV12-3 or TRBV12-4 to TRBJ1-2, with D unresolved. The V and J ends lost 2 bases and 4 bases respectively, with 2 bases between them. The CDR3 spans 11 residues. This CDR3 is CASSLSYGYTF. The CDR3 nucleotides read TGTGCCAGCAGTTTAAGCTATGGCTACACCTTC.

In DNA form, the CDR3 reads TGTGCCAGCAGCTTAGGCAGGGGGTTCTCCTACGAGCAGTACTTC. Translating gives CASSLGRGFSYEQYF. The rearrangement uses TRBV7-2 and TRBJ2-7; TRBD1 matches 7 bases. This CDR3 is built from 15 residues. J lost 0 bases, V lost 1 base, and 3 bases had no gene match. CDR1 and CDR2 (germline): SGHTA, FQGNSA.

The rearrangement joins TRBV7-2 to TRBJ1-1; the match to TRBD1 covers 8 bases. This CDR3 region has 15 residues. Germline values: CDR1 SGHTA, CDR2 FQGNSA. V gave up 7 bases and J gave up 0 bases; unmatched junction bases: 7. The CDR3 here is CASTFEDRVNTEAFF. The CDR3 DNA sequence: TGTGCCAGCACCTTTGAGGACAGGGTGAACACTGAAGCTTTCTTT.

CDR3 amino acids: CASSQGVARGLSPLHF. In DNA form, the CDR3 reads TGCGCCAGCAGCCAAGGGGTTGCCAGGGGGCTTTCACCCCTCCACTTT. V and J are TRBV4-1 and TRBJ1-6; 8 nucleotides match TRBD1. With 1 base clipped from V and 9 bases from J, the junction kept 8 bases outside the gene matches. This CDR3 region has 16 residues. From germline, CDR1 is MGHRA and CDR2 YSYEKL.

The genes are TRBV19 and TRBJ1-1; the D gene is possibly TRBD1 (6 bases). The length of the CDR3 is 15 residues. The V gene's germline CDR1 is LNHDA and CDR2 SQIVND (reference sequence). V was cut by 6 bases and J by 1 base, with 15 bases left in between. The CDR3 reads CASRLGGGPNTEAFF. The CDR3 nucleotides read TGTGCCAGTAGACTAGGGGGGGGGCCGAACACTGAAGCTTTCTTT.

This clone was seen once. The chain recombines TRBV4-2 with TRBJ2-3; the match to TRBD1 covers 9 bases. Germline CDR1 is LGHNA and CDR2 is YNFKEQ. CDR3 length equals 15 residues. After removal of 8 bases from V and 1 base from J, the junction contained 7 bases not matched to a gene. The CDR3 loop reads CASGFGDRGTDTQYF. DNA of the CDR3: TGTGCCAGCGGTTTTGGGGACAGGGGCACAGATACGCAGTATTTT.

In its sample, this clone was seen once. The chain combines TRBV7-6 with TRBJ1-3; no clear D. Trimming stripped 1 base from V and 0 bases from J, with 13 bases between. Germline V gene sequence: CDR1 SGHVS, CDR2 FNYEAQ. The CDR3 totals 17 residues. The CDR3 DNA sequence: TGTGCCAGCAGCTTAGTTGGGCGGGAACGCTCTGGAAACACCATATATTTT. It codes for CASSLVGRERSGNTIYF.

This clone was observed a handful of times. The chain has TRBV3-1 (or the pseudogene TRBV3-2) and TRBJ1-6; D not resolved. The germline V gene encodes CDR1 LGHDT and CDR2 YNNKEL (reference sequence). V was pared by 1 base and J by 9 bases, with 7 bases between. This CDR3 comprises 13 residues. The CDR3, as DNA: TGTGCCAGCAGCCAAGTCCGGGGTTCACCCCTCCACTTT. Its protein is CASSQVRGSPLHF.

The V call is TRBV19, the J call TRBJ1-5; the D is unclear. Germline CDR1 reads LNHDA; CDR2 reads SQIVND (reference sequence). The CDR3 extends over 12 amino acids. V shed 10 bases and J shed 2 bases, with 9 bases lying between them. The DNA for the CDR3 is TGTGCCACAACCGTGGGCAATCAGCCCCAGCATTTT. This encodes CATTVGNQPQHF.

The chain recombines TRBV6-6 with TRBJ2-3; 9 nucleotides agree with TRBD2. The V segment lost 6 bases and the J segment 8 bases; nucleotides outside the gene matches: 15. Germline V gene sequence: CDR1 MNHNY, CDR2 SVGAGI (reference sequence). CDR3 size: 16 residues. For the CDR3, the DNA is TGTGCCAGCAGCCGGAAGCGGGGGGCTACATTGGGTACGCAGTATTTT. It yields the protein CASSRKRGATLGTQYF.

The chain links TRBV6-5 to TRBJ2-3, with D possibly matching TRBD2 (5 bases). The CDR3 spans 12 residues. Germline loops: CDR1 MNHEY, CDR2 SVGAGI. Trimming cost V 6 bases and J 13 bases, with 17 bases left between them. CDR3 sequence (DNA): TGTGCCAGCAGACGGTATTCCGGGAAGAAGTATTTT. Its translation: CASRRYSGKKYF.

This clone came up once. The chain carries TRBV7-2 and TRBJ1-5, with D unresolved. With 2 bases removed from V and 0 bases from J, the gap between germline ends came to 8 bases. This CDR3 comprises 15 residues. CDR1 is SGHTA, CDR2 FQGNSA, per germline. The CDR3 loop is CASSLQSNSNQPQHF. CDR3 sequence (DNA): TGTGCCAGCAGCTTACAGTCCAATAGCAATCAGCCCCAGCATTTT. Full variable domain (missing parts from reference TRBV7-2 and TRBJ1-5): GAGVSQSPSNKVTEKGKDVELRCDPISGHTALYWYRQSLGQGLEFLIYFQGNSAPDKSGLPSDRFSAERTGGSVSTLTIQRTQQEDSAVYLCASSLQSNSNQPQHFGDGTRLSIL.

This rearrangement joins TRBV7-8 to TRBJ1-3; no reliable D call. V lost 5 bases, J lost 0 bases, and 5 bases lay in between. Germline values: CDR1 SGHVS, CDR2 FQNEAQ. The CDR3 has 13 amino acids. The CDR3 spells CASSPHSGNTIYF. The CDR3 DNA follows: TGTGCCAGCAGCCCCCACTCTGGAAACACCATATATTTT.

The gene calls are TRBV18 and TRBJ2-2; D call uncertain. Germline CDR1 KGHSH, CDR2 LQKENI. This CDR3 spans 14 amino acids. Trimming cost V 3 bases and J 8 bases, with 13 bases left between them. In DNA form, the CDR3 reads TGTGCCAGCTCACCGTATCTTGACCTGGGGGAGCTGTTTTTT. It encodes CASSPYLDLGELFF.

This chain joins TRBV5-8 and TRBJ1-5; 7 bases are shared with TRBD1. CDR1 and CDR2 (germline): SGHTS, YDEGEE. Unmatched junction bases numbered 4, after V lost 4 bases and J lost 3 bases. This CDR3 has 14 residues. The chain's CDR3 is CASSPGQANQPQHF. The CDR3 DNA is TGTGCCAGCAGCCCAGGACAGGCCAATCAGCCCCAGCATTTT.

The rearrangement uses TRBV7-8 and TRBJ2-5; D assignment may be TRBD1 or TRBD2 (5 bases each). The ends were cut back, 8 bases at V and 1 base at J, with 11 bases in the middle. The CDR3 sequence is 13 residues long. The germline V gene encodes CDR1 SGHVS and CDR2 FQNEAQ. In DNA form, the CDR3 reads TGTGCCAGCTCCCGGGACCCCCAAGAGACCCAGTACTTC. Protein: CASSRDPQETQYF.

The J gene is TRBJ2-1, the V gene TRBV30, with 9 bases aligning to TRBD2. This CDR3 comprises 16 residues. Germline values: CDR1 GTSNPN, CDR2 SVGIG (reference sequence). Losses at the gene ends were 6 bases for V and 2 bases for J; bases not matched to a gene: 11. The CDR3 bases are TGTGCCTGCCCGCGTGGGTCTAGCGGGGCCTACAATGAGCAGTTCTTC. Amino acids: CACPRGSSGAYNEQFF.